Below, 5 T cell receptor beta chains from the same sample are listed, as sequenced in a study of T cells after posttransplantation cyclophosphamide. Treatment was busulfan-fludarabine conditioning, a marrow graft, and cyclophosphamide on days +3 and +4. Here immunoSEQ multiplex PCR was the method, and the copy in TCRdb shows in-frame clones only, minus some. The table lists fewer than 6,000 clones, about 2% of them singletons. The specimen comprised PBMCs, sampled 242 days after a stem cell transplant with posttransplant cyclophosphamide. These receptors were collected from a male patient between 25 and 40 years old who received an allogeneic stem cell transplant from a related donor, was CMV-positive, and had no GVHD. Some T cells may be provided by the graft donor.

The V and J genes are TRBV5-1 and TRBJ2-5; the match to TRBD1 covers 11 bases. Germline V gene lookup returns CDR1 SGHRS and CDR2 YFSETQ. The junction had 10 bases not matched to a gene; V was cut back by 4 bases and J by 5 bases. The CDR3 extends over 16 amino acids. CDR3 nucleotides: TGCGCCAGCAGCCCCGGGACAGGGGGTTTGATTGAGACCCAGTACTTC. Residues: CASSPGTGGLIETQYF.

This clone was seen a handful of times. The rearrangement joins TRBV10-3 to TRBJ2-7; the match to TRBD1 covers 9 bases. The CDR3 length is 16 residues. CDR1 is ENHRY and CDR2 is SYGVKD in the germline V gene. V gave up 10 bases and J gave up 4 bases; unmatched junction bases: 17. The CDR3 DNA reads TGTGCCACCCAAGGCCCGGGACAGGGAATCTCGTACGAGCAGTACTTC. It yields the protein CATQGPGQGISYEQYF.

This clone was observed a handful of times. This sequence joins TRBV4-1 and TRBJ2-1; 10 bases match TRBD1. Trimming took 3 bases from V and 15 from J; bases not matched to a gene: 14. Germline lookup yields CDR1 MGHRA and CDR2 YSYEKL. The CDR3 contains 15 residues. CDR3 nucleotides: TGCGCCAGCAGCCAGGCCGGGACAGGGGTTAACAAGCGGTTCTTC. Its protein product is CASSQAGTGVNKRFF.

The sample holds a few counts of this clone. The chain joins TRBV19 to TRBJ1-4, with a possible D match to TRBD1 (6 bases). The V gene lost 6 bases and the J gene lost 10 bases, with 15 bases spanning the gap. Germline V lookup: CDR1 LNHDA, CDR2 SQIVND (reference sequence). The CDR3 spans 13 residues. CDR3 residues: CASSSTGSVKLFF. CDR3 nucleotide sequence: TGTGCCAGTAGCTCGACAGGAAGCGTAAAACTGTTTTTT.

The gene calls are TRBV27 and TRBJ2-5, with D perhaps matching TRBD1 (6 bases). Germline V lookup: CDR1 MNHEY, CDR2 SMNVEV (reference sequence). V gave up 2 bases and J gave up 5 bases, with 24 bases separating them. The CDR3 covers 18 residues. The CDR3 loop reads CASSLTPSVGAKGETQYF. The CDR3, as DNA: TGTGCCAGCAGTTTAACCCCCTCGGTGGGGGCGAAGGGGGAGACCCAGTACTTC.